This T cell receptor (beta chain) was recorded in a study of T cell responses to AZD1222 COVID-19 vaccine. At the level of the study: Second doses that came at about 4 or about 12 weeks were put together. Study observations and caveats: Within unmutated variant regions lay the reported targets of nearly half of spike-specific TCRs. Sampled repertoires all dated from after the peak T cell response. There were mostly white British donors and more females than males, and clonal diversity was possibly underestimated.

Profiling relied on immunoSEQ multiplex PCR, and the TCRdb table lists in-frame clones only, not all of them. The repertoire includes 130,000 or so clones, about 89% of them detected once, and 5% to 6.5% sits in the top ten. Between the trimmed V and J ends, which lost 0 bases and 0 bases, there was a span of 7 bases. The CDR3 runs 15 residues. Germline V gives CDR1 SGHRS, CDR2 YFSETQ. Regarding this clone: Its antigen is as yet unknown.

The sequences come from peripheral blood, collected on day 0 of AZD1222 vaccination. The receptor was isolated from an adult in good health. This rearrangement joins TRBV5-1 to TRBJ1-3; no clear D gene. In DNA form, the CDR3 reads TGCGCCAGCAGCTTGGAGCGGGCCTCTGGAAACACCATATATTTT. This gives the protein CASSLERASGNTIYF. The entire variable domain, with the rest obtained from reference TRBV5-1 and TRBJ1-3, is as follows: KAGVTQTPRYLIKTRGQQVTLSCSPISGHRSVSWYQQTPGQGLQFLFEYFSETQRNKGNFPGRFSGRQFSNSRSEMNVSTLELGDSALYLCASSLERASGNTIYFGEGSWLTVV.